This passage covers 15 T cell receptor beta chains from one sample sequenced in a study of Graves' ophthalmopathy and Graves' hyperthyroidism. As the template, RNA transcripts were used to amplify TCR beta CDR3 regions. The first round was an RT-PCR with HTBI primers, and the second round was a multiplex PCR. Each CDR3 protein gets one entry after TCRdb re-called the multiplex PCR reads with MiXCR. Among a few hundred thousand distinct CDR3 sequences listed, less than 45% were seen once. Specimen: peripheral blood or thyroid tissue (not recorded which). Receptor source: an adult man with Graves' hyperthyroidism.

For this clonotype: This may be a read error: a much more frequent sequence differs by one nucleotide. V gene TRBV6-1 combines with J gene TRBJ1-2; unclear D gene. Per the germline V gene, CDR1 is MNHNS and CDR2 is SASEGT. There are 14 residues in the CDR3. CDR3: CASSERGINCGYTF. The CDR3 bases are TGTGCCAGCAGTGAACGCGGGATCAACTGTGGCTACACCTTC.

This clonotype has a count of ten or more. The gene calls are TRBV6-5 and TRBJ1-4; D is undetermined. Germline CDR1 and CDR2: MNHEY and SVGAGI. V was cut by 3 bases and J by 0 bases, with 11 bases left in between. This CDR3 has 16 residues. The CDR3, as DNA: TGTGCCAGCAGTTATCCGACGGCTGCAACTAATGAAAAACTGTTTTTT. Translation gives CASSYPTAATNEKLFF.

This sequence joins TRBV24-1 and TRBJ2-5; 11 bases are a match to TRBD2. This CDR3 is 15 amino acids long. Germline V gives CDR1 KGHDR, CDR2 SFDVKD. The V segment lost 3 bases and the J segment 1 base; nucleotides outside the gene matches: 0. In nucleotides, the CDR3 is TGTGCCACCAGTGATGGGACTAGCGGCCAAGAGACCCAGTACTTC. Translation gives CATSDGTSGQETQYF.

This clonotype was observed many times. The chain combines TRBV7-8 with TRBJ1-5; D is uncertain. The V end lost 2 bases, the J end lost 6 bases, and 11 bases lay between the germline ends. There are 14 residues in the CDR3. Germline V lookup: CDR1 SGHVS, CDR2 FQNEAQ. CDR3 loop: CASSLTRGFQPQHF. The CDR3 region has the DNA TGTGCCAGCAGCTTAACCCGCGGGTTTCAGCCCCAGCATTTT.

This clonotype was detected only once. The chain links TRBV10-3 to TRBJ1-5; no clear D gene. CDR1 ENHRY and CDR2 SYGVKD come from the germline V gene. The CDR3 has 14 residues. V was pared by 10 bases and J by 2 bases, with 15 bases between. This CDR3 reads CASAYEGGNQPQHF. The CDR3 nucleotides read TGTGCCAGCGCATATGAGGGTGGCAATCAGCCCCAGCATTTT.

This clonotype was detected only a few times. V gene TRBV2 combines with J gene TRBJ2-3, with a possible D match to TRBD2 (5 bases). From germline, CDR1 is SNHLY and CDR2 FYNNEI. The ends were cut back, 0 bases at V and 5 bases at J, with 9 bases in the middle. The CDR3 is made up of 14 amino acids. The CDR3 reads CASSEAGRGDTQYF. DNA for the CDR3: TGTGCCAGCAGTGAAGCAGGCCGGGGAGATACGCAGTATTTT.

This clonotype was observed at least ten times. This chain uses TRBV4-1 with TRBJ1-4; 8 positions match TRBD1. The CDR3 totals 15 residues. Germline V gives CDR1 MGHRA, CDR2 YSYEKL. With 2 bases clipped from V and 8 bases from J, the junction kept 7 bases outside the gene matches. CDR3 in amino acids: CASSQLQGGREKLFF. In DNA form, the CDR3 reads TGCGCCAGCAGCCAACTACAGGGGGGACGCGAAAAACTGTTTTTT.

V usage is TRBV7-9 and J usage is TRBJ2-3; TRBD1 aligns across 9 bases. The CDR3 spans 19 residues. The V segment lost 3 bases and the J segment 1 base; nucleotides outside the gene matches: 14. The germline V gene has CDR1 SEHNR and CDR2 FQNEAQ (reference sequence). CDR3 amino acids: CASSFGGNRGLRGTDTQYF. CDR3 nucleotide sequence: TGTGCCAGCAGCTTCGGGGGGAACAGGGGGCTACGTGGCACAGATACGCAGTATTTT.

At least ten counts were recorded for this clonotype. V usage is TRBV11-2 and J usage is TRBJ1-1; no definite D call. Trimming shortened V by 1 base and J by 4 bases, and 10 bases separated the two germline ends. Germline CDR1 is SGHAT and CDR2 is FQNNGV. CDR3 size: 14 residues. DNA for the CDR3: TGTGCCAGCAGCTTAGGACCGGGTAGCACTGAAGCTTTCTTT. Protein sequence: CASSLGPGSTEAFF. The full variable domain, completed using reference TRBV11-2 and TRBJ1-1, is EAGVAQSPRYKIIEKRQSVAFWCNPISGHATLYWYQQILGQGPKLLIQFQNNGVVDDSQLPKDRFSAERLKGVDSTLKIQPAKLEDSAVYLCASSLGPGSTEAFFGQGTRLTVV.

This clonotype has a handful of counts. CDR3 nucleotide sequence: TGTGCTAGTGGCGTAACAGGGGGCATAAGAGACGAGCAGTACTTC. It is translated as CASGVTGGIRDEQYF. The rearrangement uses TRBV12-5 and TRBJ2-7; 9 bases are a match to TRBD1. J gave up 5 bases and V 6 bases, and 11 bases lay outside the gene matches. The CDR3 sequence is 15 residues long. Germline lookup yields CDR1 LGHNT and CDR2 FRNRAP.

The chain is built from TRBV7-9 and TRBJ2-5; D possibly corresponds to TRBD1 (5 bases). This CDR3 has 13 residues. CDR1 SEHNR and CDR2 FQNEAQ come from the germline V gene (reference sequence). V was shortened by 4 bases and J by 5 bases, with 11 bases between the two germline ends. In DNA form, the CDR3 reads TGTGCCAGCAGCTGGGGCACCGGGGAGACCCAGTACTTC. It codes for CASSWGTGETQYF.

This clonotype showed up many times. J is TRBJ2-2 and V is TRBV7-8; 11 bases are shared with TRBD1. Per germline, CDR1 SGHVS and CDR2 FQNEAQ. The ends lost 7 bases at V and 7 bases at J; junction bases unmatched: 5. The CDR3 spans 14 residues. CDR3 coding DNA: TGTGCCAGCACCGGGACAGGGGGTTTCGGGGAGCTGTTTTTT. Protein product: CASTGTGGFGELFF.

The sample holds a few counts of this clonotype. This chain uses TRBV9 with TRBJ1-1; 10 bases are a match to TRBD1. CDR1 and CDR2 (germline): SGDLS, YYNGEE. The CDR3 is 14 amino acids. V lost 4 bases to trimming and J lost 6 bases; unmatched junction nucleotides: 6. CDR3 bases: TGTGCCAGCAGCTCCTGGGACAGGGGCCCTGAAGCTTTCTTT. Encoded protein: CASSSWDRGPEAFF.

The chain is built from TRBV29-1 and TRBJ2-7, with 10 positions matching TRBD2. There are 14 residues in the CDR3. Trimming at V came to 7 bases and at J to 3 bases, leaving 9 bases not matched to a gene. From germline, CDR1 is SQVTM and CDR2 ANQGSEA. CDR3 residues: CSARTSGVGYEQYF. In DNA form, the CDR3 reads TGCAGCGCTCGGACTAGCGGTGTGGGCTACGAGCAGTACTTC.

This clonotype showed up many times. The DNA of the CDR3 is TGCGCCAGCAGCGGGGGACTAGCGGGAGTGGAGACCCAGTACTTC. Encoded protein: CASSGGLAGVETQYF. V is TRBV5-1 and J is TRBJ2-5; 14 nucleotides agree with TRBD2. The CDR3 is 15 amino acids. Trimming removed 4 bases from V and 5 bases from J; junction bases left unmatched: 4. In germline, CDR1 is SGHRS, CDR2 YFSETQ.